This T cell receptor beta chain appears in the sequencing data of a study of regulatory T cells in long-lasting Graves disease. Time point: persistent/refractory GD, antithyroid drugs over 5 years with positive TRAb. Isolated PBMC RNA provided the starting material for the TCR library. Trimming took off 1 base at V and 5 bases at J, with 11 bases between the two ends. CDR1 SGHTA and CDR2 FQGNSA come from the germline V gene. This CDR3 is 14 amino acids long. TCR beta libraries were built with iRepertoire HTBI primers and Arm-PCR of CDR3 regions. From the multiplex PCR reads, TCRdb called clonotypes with MiXCR, one entry per CDR3 protein. The table shows approximately 400,000 distinct CDR3 sequences, with around 20% occurring only once. General study results and limits: Persistent Graves' cases showed lower TCR diversity than newly diagnosed cases.

In regard to this clonotype: As yet, its antigen is unknown.

The chain recombines TRBV7-2 with TRBJ1-1, with D unclear. This TCR was recovered from a female donor with Graves disease. The sample here was peripheral blood mononuclear cells (PBMCs), taken when the disease was refractory, from a patient treated with antithyroid drugs. The CDR3 DNA reads as TGTGCCAGCAGCTTAGTAGGCCAAGGGACTGAAGCTTTCTTT. Its translation: CASSLVGQGTEAFF.